The 5 T cell receptor beta chains in this list originate from one sample, sequenced in a study of T cells in Graves' hyperthyroidism and ophthalmopathy. There were TCR beta CDR3 regions amplified from RNA transcripts. TCR CDR3 regions were first amplified by RT-PCR with HTBI primers. MiXCR, run by TCRdb on the multiplex PCR reads, gives a single entry per CDR3 protein. Here the sample spans about 570,000 distinct CDR3 sequences, roughly 15% being singletons. Sequencing used blood. These receptors were taken from a woman between 40 and 50 years old with Graves' hyperthyroidism.

Only a few counts were recorded for this clonotype. V gene TRBV12-3 or TRBV12-4 combines with J gene TRBJ1-3; TRBD1 aligns across 7 bases. The CDR3 contains 14 residues. Trimming took 5 bases from V and 4 from J; bases not matched to a gene: 5. The CDR3 loop is CASSIPDRGNTIYF. Here the CDR3 DNA reads TGTGCCAGCAGTATCCCGGACAGGGGAAACACCATATATTTT.

This sequence joins TRBV29-1 and TRBJ2-3, with a tentative D call TRBD2 (6 bases). The CDR3 has 14 amino acids. The V gene lost 4 bases and the J gene lost 6 bases, with 17 bases spanning the gap. Germline CDR1 is SQVTM and CDR2 is ANQGSEA. In nucleotides, the CDR3 is TGCAGCGTTGGACTAGGTATTCGCCTCGATACGCAGTATTTT. The encoded protein is CSVGLGIRLDTQYF.

The rearrangement joins TRBV24-1 to TRBJ2-3; the D is unclear. The V end was cut by 4 bases, the J end by 0 bases, with 19 bases between. In germline, CDR1 is KGHDR, CDR2 SFDVKD. The CDR3 loop spans 18 amino acids. The CDR3 reads CATSDPVFSTASTDTQYF. The CDR3 DNA reads TGTGCCACCAGTGACCCGGTTTTTAGTACAGCTAGCACAGATACGCAGTATTTT.

On this clonotype itself: A much larger clone differs from this one at a single base, so this may be a read error. This chain joins TRBV20-1 and TRBJ2-3; D is undetermined. Trimming took off 2 bases at V and 3 bases at J, with 6 bases between the two ends. CDR1 and CDR2 from the germline V gene are DFQATT and SNEGSKA (reference sequence). This CDR3 has 12 amino acids. CDR3 nucleotide sequence: TGCAGTGCTAGACAGTTAACAGATACGCAGTATTTT. Protein sequence: CSARQLTDTQYF.

This clonotype came up many times. The chain employs TRBV6-1 and TRBJ2-3, with D possibly being TRBD2 (5 bases). This CDR3 has 21 amino acids. Germline V gene data show CDR1 as MNHNS and CDR2 as SASEGT. V dropped 0 bases and J dropped 5 bases, with 30 bases sitting between them. This chain's CDR3 is CASSEALGKWMTIPTEDTQYF. The CDR3, as DNA: TGTGCCAGCAGTGAAGCGCTCGGGAAATGGATGACAATTCCAACGGAAGATACGCAGTATTTT.